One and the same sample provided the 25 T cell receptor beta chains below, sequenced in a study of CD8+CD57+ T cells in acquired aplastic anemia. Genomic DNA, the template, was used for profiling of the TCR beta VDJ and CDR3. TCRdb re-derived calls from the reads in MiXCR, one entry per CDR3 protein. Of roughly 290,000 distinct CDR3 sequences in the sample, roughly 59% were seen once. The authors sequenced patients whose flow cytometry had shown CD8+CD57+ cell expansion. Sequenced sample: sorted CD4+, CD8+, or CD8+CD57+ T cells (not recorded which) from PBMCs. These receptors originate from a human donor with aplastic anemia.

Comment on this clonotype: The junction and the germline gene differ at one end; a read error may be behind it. In nucleotides, the CDR3 is TGTGCCAGCAGCTTGCGTGGGACTAGCGGGAGGGCCAATGGCTACGAGCAGTACTTC. This translates into CASSLRGTSGRANGYEQYF. The V gene is TRBV5-1, the J gene TRBJ2-7, with 16 nucleotides matching TRBD2. CDR1 is SGHRS, CDR2 YFSETQ, per germline. This CDR3 is 19 amino acids long.

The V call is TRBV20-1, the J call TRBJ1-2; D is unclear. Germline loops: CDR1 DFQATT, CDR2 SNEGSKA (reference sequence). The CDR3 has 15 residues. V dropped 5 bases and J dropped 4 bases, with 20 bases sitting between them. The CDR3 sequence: CSASTPEVSGYGYTF. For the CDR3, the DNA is TGCAGTGCTTCTACCCCGGAGGTATCGGGCTATGGCTACACCTTC.

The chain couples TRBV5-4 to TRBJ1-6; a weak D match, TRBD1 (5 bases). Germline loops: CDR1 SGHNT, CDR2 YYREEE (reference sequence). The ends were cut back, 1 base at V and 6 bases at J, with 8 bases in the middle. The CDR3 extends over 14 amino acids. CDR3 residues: CASSLRDANSPLHF. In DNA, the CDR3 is TGTGCCAGCAGCTTGCGGGACGCTAATTCACCCCTCCACTTT. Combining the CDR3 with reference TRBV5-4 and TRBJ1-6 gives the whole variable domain ETGVTQSPTHLIKTRGQQVTLRCSSQSGHNTVSWYQQALGQGPQFIFQYYREEENGRGNFPPRFSGLQFPNYSSELNVNALELDDSALYLCASSLRDANSPLHFGNGTRLTVT.

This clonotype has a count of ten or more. In DNA form, the CDR3 reads TGTGCCAGCAGCCAGGGGACAGTCGAGCAGTACTTC. Translation gives CASSQGTVEQYF. The V gene is TRBV12-3 or TRBV12-4, the J gene TRBJ2-7, with TRBD1 identical over 7 bases. This CDR3 comprises 12 residues. V gave up 6 bases and J gave up 6 bases; unmatched junction bases: 5.

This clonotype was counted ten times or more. CDR3 protein: CASSLADRGQGDTQYF. The CDR3 coding sequence is TGTGCCAGCAGCTTAGCGGACAGGGGGCAGGGAGATACGCAGTATTTT. The chain is built from TRBV7-2 and TRBJ2-3; 11 nucleotides agree with TRBD1. The CDR3 runs to 16 residues. After removal of 0 bases from V and 5 bases from J, the junction contained 4 bases not matched to a gene. Germline V gene sequence: CDR1 SGHTA, CDR2 FQGNSA.

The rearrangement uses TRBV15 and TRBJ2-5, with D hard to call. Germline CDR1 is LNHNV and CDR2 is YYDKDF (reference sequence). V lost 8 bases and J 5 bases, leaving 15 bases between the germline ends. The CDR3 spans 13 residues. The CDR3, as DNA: TGTGCCACCTGGGCTGGCGGTTACGAGACCCAGTACTTC. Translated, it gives CATWAGGYETQYF.

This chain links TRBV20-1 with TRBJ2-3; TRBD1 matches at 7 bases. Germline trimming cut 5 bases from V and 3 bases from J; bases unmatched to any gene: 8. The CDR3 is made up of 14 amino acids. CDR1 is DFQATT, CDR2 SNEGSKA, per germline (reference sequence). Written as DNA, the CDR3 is TGCAGTGCTGCCGTACCGGGACAGACAGATACGCAGTATTTT. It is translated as CSAAVPGQTDTQYF.

The CDR3 reads CASSLASRQTDGYTF. DNA for the CDR3: TGTGCCAGCAGCTTAGCGAGTCGACAAACAGATGGCTACACCTTC. The chain combines TRBV7-8 with TRBJ1-2, with D unresolved. The CDR3 consists of 15 residues. The germline V gene has CDR1 SGHVS and CDR2 FQNEAQ. Trimming pared 0 bases from V and 6 bases from J, leaving 14 bases between.

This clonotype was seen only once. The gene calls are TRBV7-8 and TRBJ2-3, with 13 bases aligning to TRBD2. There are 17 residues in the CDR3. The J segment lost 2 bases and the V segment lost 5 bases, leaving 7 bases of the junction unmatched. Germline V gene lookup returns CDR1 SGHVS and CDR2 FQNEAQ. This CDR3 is CASSPRLAGGTTDTQYF. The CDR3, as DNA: TGTGCCAGCAGCCCTAGACTAGCGGGAGGTACCACAGATACGCAGTATTTT.

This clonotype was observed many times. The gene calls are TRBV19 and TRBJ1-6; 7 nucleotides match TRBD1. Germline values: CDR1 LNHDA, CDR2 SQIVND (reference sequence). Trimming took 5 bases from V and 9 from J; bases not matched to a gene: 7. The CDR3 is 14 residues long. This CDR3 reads CASSFQGDRSPLHF. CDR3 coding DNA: TGTGCCAGTAGTTTCCAGGGGGACCGTTCACCCCTCCACTTT.

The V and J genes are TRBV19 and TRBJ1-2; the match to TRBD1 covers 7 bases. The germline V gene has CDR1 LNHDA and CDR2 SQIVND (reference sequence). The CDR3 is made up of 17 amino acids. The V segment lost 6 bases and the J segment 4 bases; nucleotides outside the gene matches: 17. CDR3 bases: TGTGCCAGTAGGAGCCGGGACAGCCTCCGGGTTGGCTATGGCTACACCTTC. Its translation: CASRSRDSLRVGYGYTF.

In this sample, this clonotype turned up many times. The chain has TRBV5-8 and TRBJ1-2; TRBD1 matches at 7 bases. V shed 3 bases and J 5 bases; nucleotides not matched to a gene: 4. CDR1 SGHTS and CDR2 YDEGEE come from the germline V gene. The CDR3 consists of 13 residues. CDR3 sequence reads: CASSYDREYGYTF. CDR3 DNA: TGTGCCAGCAGCTACGACAGGGAGTATGGCTACACCTTC.

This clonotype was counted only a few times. DNA for the CDR3: TGCAGTGTCCCACAAGAGACCCAGTACTTC. It specifies CSVPQETQYF. J is TRBJ2-5 and V is TRBV20-1; no clear D. V was clipped by 7 bases and J by 2 bases, with 5 bases between them. CDR1 and CDR2 from the germline V gene are DFQATT and SNEGSKA (reference sequence). There are 10 residues in the CDR3.

CDR3 sequence: CSVTRQGAGTDTQYF. CDR3 sequence (DNA): TGCAGCGTGACTAGACAGGGGGCAGGCACAGATACGCAGTATTTT. This chain connects TRBV29-1 to TRBJ2-3; 10 bases align to TRBD1. V was pared by 6 bases and J by 1 base, with 7 bases of the junction left unmatched. In germline, CDR1 is SQVTM, CDR2 ANQGSEA. CDR3 size: 15 residues.

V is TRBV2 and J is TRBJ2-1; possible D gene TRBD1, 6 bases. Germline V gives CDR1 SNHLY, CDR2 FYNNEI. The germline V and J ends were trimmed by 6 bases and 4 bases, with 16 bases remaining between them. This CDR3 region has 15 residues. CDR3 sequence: CASSQKPGQYNEQFF. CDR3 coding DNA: TGTGCCAGCAGCCAAAAGCCGGGACAATACAATGAGCAGTTCTTC.

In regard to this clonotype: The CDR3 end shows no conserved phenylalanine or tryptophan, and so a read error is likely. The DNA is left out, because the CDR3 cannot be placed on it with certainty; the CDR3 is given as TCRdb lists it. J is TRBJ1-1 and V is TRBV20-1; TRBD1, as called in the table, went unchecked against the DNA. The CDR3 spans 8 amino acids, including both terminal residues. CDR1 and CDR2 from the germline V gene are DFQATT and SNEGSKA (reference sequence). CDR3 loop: CSATGALY.

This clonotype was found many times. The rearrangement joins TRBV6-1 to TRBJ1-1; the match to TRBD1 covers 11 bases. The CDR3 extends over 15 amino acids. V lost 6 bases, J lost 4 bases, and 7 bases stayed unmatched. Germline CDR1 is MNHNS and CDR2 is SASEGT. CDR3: CASSGGQGAGTEAFF. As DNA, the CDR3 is TGTGCCAGCAGCGGAGGACAGGGGGCAGGCACTGAAGCTTTCTTT.

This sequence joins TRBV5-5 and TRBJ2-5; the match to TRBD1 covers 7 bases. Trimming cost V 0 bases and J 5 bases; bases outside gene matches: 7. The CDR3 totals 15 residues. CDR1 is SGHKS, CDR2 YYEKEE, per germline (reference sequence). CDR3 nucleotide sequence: TGTGCCAGCAGCTTGGTCATCAGGGGGTCGGAGACCCAGTACTTC. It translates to CASSLVIRGSETQYF. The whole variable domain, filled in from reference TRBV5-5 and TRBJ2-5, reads DAGVTQSPTHLIKTRGQQVTLRCSPISGHKSVSWYQQVLGQGPQFIFQYYEKEERGRGNFPDRFSARQFPNYSSELNVNALLLGDSALYLCASSLVIRGSETQYFGPGTRLLVL.

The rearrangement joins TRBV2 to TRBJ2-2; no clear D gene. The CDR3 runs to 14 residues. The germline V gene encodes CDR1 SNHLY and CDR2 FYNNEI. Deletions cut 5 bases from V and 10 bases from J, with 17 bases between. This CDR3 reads CASSLSLTKEELFF. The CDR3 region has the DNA TGTGCCAGCAGTTTAAGCCTGACAAAGGAGGAGCTGTTTTTT. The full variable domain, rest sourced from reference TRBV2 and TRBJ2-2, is EPEVTQTPSHQVTQMGQEVILRCVPISNHLYFYWYRQILGQKVEFLVSFYNNEISEKSEIFDDQFSVERPDGSNFTLKIRSTKLEDSAMYFCASSLSLTKEELFFGEGSRLTVL.

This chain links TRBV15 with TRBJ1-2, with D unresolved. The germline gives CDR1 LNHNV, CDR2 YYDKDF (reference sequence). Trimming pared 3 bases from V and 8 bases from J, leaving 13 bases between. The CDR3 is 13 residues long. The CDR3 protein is CATSRADPSGYTF. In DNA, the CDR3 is TGTGCCACCAGCAGGGCGGACCCCAGCGGCTACACCTTC.

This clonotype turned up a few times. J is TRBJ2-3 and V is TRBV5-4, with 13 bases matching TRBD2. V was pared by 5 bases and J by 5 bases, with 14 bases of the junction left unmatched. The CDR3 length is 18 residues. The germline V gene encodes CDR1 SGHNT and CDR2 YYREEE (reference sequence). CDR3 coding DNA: TGTGCCAGCAGTTCCGGGACTAGCGGGACTATTAATGTAGATACGCAGTATTTT. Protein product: CASSSGTSGTINVDTQYF.

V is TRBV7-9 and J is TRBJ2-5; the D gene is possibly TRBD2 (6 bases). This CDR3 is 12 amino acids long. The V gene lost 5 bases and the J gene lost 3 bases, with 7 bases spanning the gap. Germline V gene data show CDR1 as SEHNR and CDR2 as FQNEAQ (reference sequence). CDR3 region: CASSGGKETQYF. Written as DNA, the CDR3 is TGTGCCAGCAGCGGGGGGAAAGAGACCCAGTACTTC.

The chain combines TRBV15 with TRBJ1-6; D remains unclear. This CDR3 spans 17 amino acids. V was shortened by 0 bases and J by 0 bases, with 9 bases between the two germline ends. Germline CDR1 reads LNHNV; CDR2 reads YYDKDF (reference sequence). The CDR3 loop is CATSRDRGSSYNSPLHF. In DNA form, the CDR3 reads TGTGCCACCAGCAGAGATCGTGGTAGCTCCTATAATTCACCCCTCCACTTT. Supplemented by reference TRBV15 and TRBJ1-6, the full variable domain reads DAMVIQNPRYQVTQFGKPVTLSCSQTLNHNVMYWYQQKSSQAPKLLFHYYDKDFNNEADTPDNFQSRRPNTSFCFLDIRSPGLGDTAMYLCATSRDRGSSYNSPLHFGNGTRLTVT.

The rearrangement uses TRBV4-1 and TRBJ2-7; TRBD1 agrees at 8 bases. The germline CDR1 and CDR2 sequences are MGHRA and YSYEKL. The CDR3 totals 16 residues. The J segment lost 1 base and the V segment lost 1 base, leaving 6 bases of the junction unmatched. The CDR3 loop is CASSQVWTGISYEQYF. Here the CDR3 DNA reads TGCGCCAGCAGCCAAGTCTGGACAGGGATTTCCTACGAGCAGTACTTC.

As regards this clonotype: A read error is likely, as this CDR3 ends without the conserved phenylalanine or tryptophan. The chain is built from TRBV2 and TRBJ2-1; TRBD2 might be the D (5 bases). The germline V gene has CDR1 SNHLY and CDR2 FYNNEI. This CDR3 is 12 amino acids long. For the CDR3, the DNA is TGTACGGTACGGGGAGCTTACAATGAGCAGTTCATC. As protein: CTVRGAYNEQFI.